This T cell receptor (beta chain) appears in the sequencing data of a study of vaccination and CD4 T cells after COVID-19. In the study overall: For control cultures, the treatment was a CEFX pool, an HIV-1 Nef pool, or no peptide.

This clonotype showed up just a few times. Its target is unknown. Treatment reported: roughly ten-day PBMC culture with coronavirus spike peptide pools or control peptides (ViraFEST assay). CD4+ T-cell collection from the unexposed donor predated the COVID-19 pandemic (2011-2018). Negative selection isolated the CD4+ T cells once the cells had been cultured for 9 to 11 days. CDR1 and CDR2 from the germline V gene are MNHNS and SASEGT. The V segment lost 7 bases and the J segment 1 base; nucleotides outside the gene matches: 7. The CDR3 is 16 residues long. At the Johns Hopkins FTIC core, DNA taken from cultured CD4+ T cells was sequenced by way of the Oncomine TCR Beta short-read assay. Once CD4+ T cells had been cultured, genomic DNA was extracted from them. Via MiXCR, TCRdb re-called the PCR reads, giving one row per CDR3 protein. The sample holds fewer than 10,000 distinct CDR3 sequences, about 32% seen once.

V usage is TRBV6-1 and J usage is TRBJ2-1; 10 bases agree with TRBD2. This TCR was sampled from a human donor in good health. The specimen was CD4+ T cells from blood, cultured in vitro. Written as DNA, the CDR3 is TGTGCCAGCAACTACCGGACTAGCGGATCCTACAATGAGCAGTTCTTC. Translating it yields CASNYRTSGSYNEQFF.